The clone carrying this T cell receptor beta chain appeared many times. The data originate from a study of blood T cell repertoires in COVID-19. Repertoires were generated with immunoSEQ multiplex PCR, while TCRdb's copy carries only in-frame clones and drops some. The sample contains about 200,000 clones, 84% of which appear only once. CDR1 is SGHKS, CDR2 YYEKEE, per germline (reference sequence). This CDR3 has 13 residues. V was pared by 4 bases and J by 8 bases, with 15 bases between. The sample taken for sequencing was peripheral blood. The receptor's source is an elderly woman with COVID-19, enrolled during active disease. This chain uses TRBV5-5 with TRBJ1-1, with D perhaps TRBD1 (5 bases). The CDR3 spells CASSVEGTGEAFF. The DNA of the CDR3 is TGTGCCAGCAGCGTGGAGGGTACAGGCGAAGCTTTCTTT.